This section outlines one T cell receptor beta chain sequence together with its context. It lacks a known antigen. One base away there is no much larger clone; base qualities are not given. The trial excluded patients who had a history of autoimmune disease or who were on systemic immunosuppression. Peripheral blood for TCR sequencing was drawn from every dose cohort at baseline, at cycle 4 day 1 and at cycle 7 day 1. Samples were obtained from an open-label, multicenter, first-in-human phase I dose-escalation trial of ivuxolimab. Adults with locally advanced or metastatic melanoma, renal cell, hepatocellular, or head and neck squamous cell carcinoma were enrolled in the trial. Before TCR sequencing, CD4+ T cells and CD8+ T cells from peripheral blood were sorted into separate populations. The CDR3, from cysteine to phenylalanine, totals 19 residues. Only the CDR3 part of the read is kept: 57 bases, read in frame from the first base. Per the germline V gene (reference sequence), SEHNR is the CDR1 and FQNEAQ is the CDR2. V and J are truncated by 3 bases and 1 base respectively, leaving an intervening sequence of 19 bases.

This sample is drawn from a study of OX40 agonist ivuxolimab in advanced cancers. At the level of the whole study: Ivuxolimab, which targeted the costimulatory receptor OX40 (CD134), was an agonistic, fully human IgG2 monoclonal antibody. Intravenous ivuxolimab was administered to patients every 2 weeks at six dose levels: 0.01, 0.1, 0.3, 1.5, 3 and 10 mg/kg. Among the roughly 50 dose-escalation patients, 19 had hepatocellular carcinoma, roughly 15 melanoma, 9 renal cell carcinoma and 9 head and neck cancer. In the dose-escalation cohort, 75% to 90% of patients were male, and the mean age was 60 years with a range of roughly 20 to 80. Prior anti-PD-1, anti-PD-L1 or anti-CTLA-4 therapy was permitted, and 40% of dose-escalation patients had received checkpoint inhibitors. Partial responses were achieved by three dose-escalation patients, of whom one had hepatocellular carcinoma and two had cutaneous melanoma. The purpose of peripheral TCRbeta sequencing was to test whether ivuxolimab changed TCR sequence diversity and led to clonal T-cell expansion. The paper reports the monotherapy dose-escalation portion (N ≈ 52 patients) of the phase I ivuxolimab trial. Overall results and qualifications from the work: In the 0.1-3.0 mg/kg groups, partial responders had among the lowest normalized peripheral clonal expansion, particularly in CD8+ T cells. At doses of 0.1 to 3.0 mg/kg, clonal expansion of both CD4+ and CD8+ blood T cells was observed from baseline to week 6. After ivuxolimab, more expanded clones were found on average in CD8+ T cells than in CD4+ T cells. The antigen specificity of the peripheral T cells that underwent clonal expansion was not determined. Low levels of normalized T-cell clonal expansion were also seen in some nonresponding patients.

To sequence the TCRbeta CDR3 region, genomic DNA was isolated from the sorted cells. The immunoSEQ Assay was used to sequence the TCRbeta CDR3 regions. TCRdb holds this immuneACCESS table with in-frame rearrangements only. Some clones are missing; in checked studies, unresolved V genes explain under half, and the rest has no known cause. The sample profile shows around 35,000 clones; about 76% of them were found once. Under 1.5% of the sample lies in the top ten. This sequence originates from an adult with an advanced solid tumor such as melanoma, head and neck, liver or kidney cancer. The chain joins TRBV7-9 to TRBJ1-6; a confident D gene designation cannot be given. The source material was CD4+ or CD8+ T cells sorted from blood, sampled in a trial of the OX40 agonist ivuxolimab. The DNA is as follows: TGTGCCAGCAGCTTGGGAGCTGGCTTCGGGAGGTCCTATAATTCACCCCTCCACTTT. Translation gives CASSLGAGFGRSYNSPLHF.